These 9 T cell receptor beta chains were sequenced from one sample in a study of blood T cell repertoires in COVID-19 (TCRdb year 2020). Library method: the immunoSEQ multiplex PCR assay. TCRdb provides this immuneACCESS table in a form limited to in-frame rearrangements. Some clones are lacking; in checked studies, under half of them reflect an unresolved V gene, and why the rest are absent is not known. The sample contains 150,000 to 200,000 clones, 88% of them found a single time. Of the sample, 4% to 5% falls within the top ten clones. Input material: peripheral blood. Receptors originate from a human donor in a cohort sampled during active COVID-19.

In its sample, this clone was seen a few times. The chain joins TRBV7-9 to TRBJ1-2; D is unclear. Germline-derived CDR1 and CDR2 are SEHNR and FQNEAQ (reference sequence). The CDR3 is 15 residues long. V gave up 3 bases and J gave up 2 bases, with 13 bases separating them. CDR3 DNA sequence: TGTGCCAGCAGCTTTGACGGGAACTCGAACTATGGCTACACCTTC. It yields the protein CASSFDGNSNYGYTF.

The rearrangement uses TRBV5-6 and TRBJ2-7, with D possibly matching TRBD1 (6 bases). V shed 5 bases and J shed 2 bases, with 14 bases lying between them. Germline V gene data show CDR1 as SGHDT and CDR2 as YYEEEE. The CDR3 sequence is 14 residues long. The CDR3 DNA reads TGTGCCAGCAGTTATTTCCAGGGGACCTACGAGCAGTACTTC. Encoded protein: CASSYFQGTYEQYF.

The V gene is TRBV27, the J gene TRBJ2-7; D perhaps matches TRBD2 (5 bases). V was pared by 0 bases and J by 2 bases, with 8 bases between. The CDR3 has 14 amino acids. Looked up from germline, CDR1 is MNHEY and CDR2 is SMNVEV (reference sequence). CDR3 bases: TGTGCCAGCAGTTTATCGACCGGGGCCTACGAGCAGTACTTC. Residues: CASSLSTGAYEQYF.

J is TRBJ2-7 and V is TRBV6-5; D may be TRBD2 (6 bases). CDR1 is MNHEY, CDR2 SVGAGI, per germline. The CDR3 spans 15 residues. V lost 2 bases and J 2 bases, leaving 13 bases between the germline ends. CDR3 bases: TGTGCCAGCAGTTACAGTCGGGAGACCACCTACGAGCAGTACTTC. It specifies CASSYSRETTYEQYF.

The genes are TRBV4-1 and TRBJ2-7; 8 bases map to TRBD2. CDR3 length: 15 amino acids. Germline-derived CDR1 and CDR2 are MGHRA and YSYEKL. Trimming removed 3 bases from V and 7 bases from J; junction bases left unmatched: 11. The CDR3, as DNA: TGCGCCAGCAGCCATGTCGGCACTTTAGCGGGGGAGCAGTACTTC. Translation: CASSHVGTLAGEQYF.

The chain employs TRBV2 and TRBJ2-1, with TRBD2 identical over 13 bases. The J segment lost 10 bases and the V segment lost 6 bases, leaving 12 bases of the junction unmatched. The CDR3 length is 16 residues. CDR1 and CDR2 from the germline V gene are SNHLY and FYNNEI. This CDR3 is CASRTGLAGALWEQFF. In DNA, the CDR3 is TGTGCCAGCAGGACCGGACTAGCGGGGGCTTTATGGGAGCAGTTCTTC.

This chain joins TRBV19 and TRBJ1-1; TRBD1 agrees at 8 bases. Germline CDR1 and CDR2: LNHDA and SQIVND (reference sequence). This CDR3 is built from 14 residues. With 4 bases clipped from V and 5 bases from J, the junction kept 6 bases outside the gene matches. Here the CDR3 reads CASSTDRVYTEAFF. CDR3 sequence (DNA): TGTGCCAGTAGTACGGACAGGGTCTATACTGAAGCTTTCTTT.

The V call is TRBV10-3, the J call TRBJ2-7, with 8 bases fitting TRBD2. The junction had 10 bases not matched to a gene; V was cut back by 10 bases and J by 5 bases. This CDR3 has 13 amino acids. Germline V CDR1 and CDR2: ENHRY, SYGVKD. CDR3 residues: CATKAGDSDEQYF. CDR3 DNA: TGTGCCACTAAAGCGGGAGATTCGGACGAGCAGTACTTC.

This sequence joins TRBV10-3 and TRBJ1-5; possibly TRBD1 for D (5 bases). V dropped 8 bases and J dropped 0 bases, with 14 bases sitting between them. The germline gives CDR1 ENHRY, CDR2 SYGVKD. CDR3 size: 15 residues. CDR3 residues: CAISGGVGSNQPQHF. DNA of the CDR3: TGTGCCATCTCCGGGGGGGTCGGTAGCAATCAGCCCCAGCATTTT.